Below are 24 T cell receptor beta chains sequenced from a single sample in a study of cytotoxic CD8 clonotypes in ibrutinib-treated CLL. Some clones are missing from TCRdb's copy, which holds only in-frame ones; the method was immunoSEQ multiplex PCR. The data show roughly 200,000 clones, approximately 70% seen once. The sample consisted of PBMCs, taken after 12 months of ibrutinib treatment. These receptors all stem from a human donor with chronic lymphocytic leukemia.

The chain has TRBV18 and TRBJ2-1; 11 bases match TRBD2. The CDR3 runs 16 residues. After removal of 5 bases from V and 7 bases from J, the junction contained 10 bases not matched to a gene. Germline CDR1 and CDR2: KGHSH and LQKENI. CDR3 residues: CASSSILAGGRNEQFF. CDR3 coding DNA: TGTGCCAGCTCATCCATTTTAGCGGGAGGGAGGAATGAGCAGTTCTTC.

This clone was seen just once. The J gene is TRBJ1-2, the V gene TRBV13, with 8 bases identical to TRBD1. Per germline, CDR1 PRHDT and CDR2 FYEKMQ (reference sequence). CDR3 length: 14 residues. V lost 1 base to trimming and J lost 3 bases; unmatched junction nucleotides: 1. The CDR3 sequence: CASSLDRGYYGYTF. The CDR3 DNA reads as TGTGCCAGCAGCTTAGACAGGGGGTACTATGGCTACACCTTC. Drawing the rest from reference TRBV13 and TRBJ1-2, the complete variable domain is AAGVIQSPRHLIKEKRETATLKCYPIPRHDTVYWYQQGPGQDPQFLISFYEKMQSDKGSIPDRFSAQQFSDYHSELNMSSLELGDSALYFCASSLDRGYYGYTFGSGTRLTVV.

The chain links TRBV15 to TRBJ2-1, with D possibly called TRBD1 or TRBD2 (5 bases each). Trimming pared 4 bases from V and 7 bases from J, leaving 11 bases between. Germline V gene sequence: CDR1 LNHNV, CDR2 YYDKDF (reference sequence). The CDR3 is 13 residues long. The CDR3 protein is CATSNEGENEQFF. For the CDR3, the DNA is TGTGCCACCAGCAATGAAGGGGAGAATGAGCAGTTCTTC.

J is TRBJ1-5 and V is TRBV30; possible D gene TRBD1, 6 bases. This CDR3 has 14 amino acids. Trimming pared 4 bases from V and 2 bases from J, leaving 12 bases between. CDR1 and CDR2 from the germline V gene are GTSNPN and SVGIG (reference sequence). CDR3 DNA sequence: TGTGCCTGGAACCTGGGGGCTGGCAATCAGCCCCAGCATTTT. Translation gives CAWNLGAGNQPQHF.

The chain employs TRBV14 and TRBJ2-7; weak D call: TRBD1 (5 bases). The germline gives CDR1 SGHDN, CDR2 FVKESK. This CDR3 is built from 16 residues. V was trimmed by 0 bases and J by 3 bases, leaving 15 bases between them. This CDR3 is CASSQDGQKGFYEQYF. CDR3 sequence (DNA): TGTGCCAGCAGCCAAGATGGACAAAAGGGTTTCTACGAGCAGTACTTC.

V is TRBV5-4 and J is TRBJ1-2; D is undetermined. The V and J ends lost 4 bases and 1 base respectively, with 11 bases between them. The CDR3 covers 14 residues. Germline V lookup: CDR1 SGHNT, CDR2 YYREEE (reference sequence). DNA for the CDR3: TGTGCCAGCAGCCCGGACCGAAGTAACTATGGCTACACCTTC. Translation gives CASSPDRSNYGYTF.

The chain's CDR3 is CASSYGLVTDTQYF. The DNA of the CDR3 is TGTGCCAGCAGCTACGGACTAGTTACAGATACGCAGTATTTT. This rearrangement joins TRBV7-2 to TRBJ2-3; TRBD2 aligns across 7 bases. The CDR3 extends over 14 amino acids. Germline trimming cut 4 bases from V and 3 bases from J; bases unmatched to any gene: 4. Germline V CDR1 and CDR2: SGHTA, FQGNSA. The full variable domain, rest sourced from reference TRBV7-2 and TRBJ2-3, is GAGVSQSPSNKVTEKGKDVELRCDPISGHTALYWYRQSLGQGLEFLIYFQGNSAPDKSGLPSDRFSAERTGGSVSTLTIQRTQQEDSAVYLCASSYGLVTDTQYFGPGTRLTVL.

The genes are TRBV7-2 and TRBJ2-2; 8 nucleotides match TRBD2. Trimming cost V 1 base and J 8 bases; bases outside gene matches: 6. In germline, CDR1 is SGHTA, CDR2 FQGNSA. The CDR3 is 15 residues long. This chain's CDR3 is CASSLDGRARGELFF. The CDR3 DNA is TGTGCCAGCAGCTTAGACGGGAGGGCCCGAGGGGAGCTGTTTTTT.

The chain has TRBV4-3 and TRBJ1-4, with D perhaps TRBD1 (6 bases). Deletions cut 5 bases from V and 1 base from J, with 20 bases between. Germline V gene data show CDR1 as LGHNA and CDR2 as YSLEER. The CDR3 contains 18 residues. CDR3 bases: TGCGCCAGCAGCGAGACAGGCCAGACGTTCGGAACTAATGAAAAACTGTTTTTT. It codes for CASSETGQTFGTNEKLFF.

V gene TRBV5-3 combines with J gene TRBJ2-1, with D maybe TRBD2 (6 bases). TRBV5-3 is an ORF; its function is uncertain. The length of the CDR3 is 9 residues. V was clipped by 7 bases and J by 13 bases, with 9 bases between them. In nucleotides, the CDR3 is TGTGCCAGAGAGGGAGGACAGTTCTTC. Amino acids: CAREGGQFF.

This clone has only a few counts. The same CDR3 arises from other DNA sequences in this sample as well. This rearrangement joins TRBV20-1 to TRBJ2-7; D gene uncertain. Between the trimmed V and J ends, which lost 0 bases and 3 bases, there was a span of 3 bases. Germline V gene data show CDR1 as DFQATT and CDR2 as SNEGSKA (reference sequence). The CDR3 has 11 residues. The CDR3 loop is CSAREDYEQYF. In DNA, the CDR3 is TGCAGTGCTAGAGAGGACTACGAGCAGTACTTC.

This clone has just one count. CDR3 region: CAWSPGLAGEEQFF. The CDR3 nucleotides are TGTGCCTGGAGTCCCGGACTAGCGGGAGAAGAGCAGTTCTTC. The V and J genes are TRBV30 and TRBJ2-1, with 13 bases matching TRBD2. Germline V CDR1 and CDR2: GTSNPN, SVGIG (reference sequence). This CDR3 is built from 14 residues. V was clipped by 2 bases and J by 10 bases; unmatched bases: 5.

In its sample, this clone was seen a few times. The chain has TRBV5-1 and TRBJ1-1; perhaps TRBD1 as D (5 bases). CDR3 length equals 15 residues. CDR1 is SGHRS and CDR2 is YFSETQ in the germline V gene. Trimming took off 1 base at V and 7 bases at J, with 17 bases between the two ends. CDR3 amino acids: CASSLFRGWGNEAFF. The CDR3 region has the DNA TGCGCCAGCAGCTTGTTTCGGGGCTGGGGAAATGAAGCTTTCTTT. Drawing the rest from reference TRBV5-1 and TRBJ1-1, the complete variable domain is KAGVTQTPRYLIKTRGQQVTLSCSPISGHRSVSWYQQTPGQGLQFLFEYFSETQRNKGNFPGRFSGRQFSNSRSEMNVSTLELGDSALYLCASSLFRGWGNEAFFGQGTRLTVV.

This clone occurred a few times. V and J are TRBV25-1 and TRBJ1-6; 9 bases match TRBD1. With 3 bases clipped from V and 10 bases from J, the junction kept 7 bases outside the gene matches. CDR3 length: 15 residues. Germline lookup yields CDR1 MGHDK and CDR2 SYGVNS. CDR3 DNA: TGTGCCAGCAGTGACCTCGGGACAGGGCGGTCACCCCTCCACTTT. The encoded protein is CASSDLGTGRSPLHF.

The chain carries TRBV9 and TRBJ1-2; TRBD1 aligns across 10 bases. The germline V gene encodes CDR1 SGDLS and CDR2 YYNGEE. The CDR3 is 15 amino acids. V lost 4 bases to trimming and J lost 2 bases; unmatched junction nucleotides: 5. CDR3 nucleotide sequence: TGTGCCAGCAGCACTAGGACAGGGGGGAACTATGGCTACACCTTC. Amino acids: CASSTRTGGNYGYTF.

V usage is TRBV28 and J usage is TRBJ2-7, with no clear D. CDR1 is MDHEN and CDR2 is SYDVKM in the germline V gene. Between the trimmed V and J ends, which lost 6 bases and 3 bases, there was a span of 9 bases. The CDR3 sequence is 12 residues long. DNA of the CDR3: TGTGCCAGCAGGGAAGGAGACTACGAGCAGTACTTC. It translates to CASREGDYEQYF.

Ten or more counts support this clone. This sequence joins TRBV7-2 and TRBJ1-1; unclear D gene. This CDR3 region has 16 residues. Trimming shortened V by 1 base and J by 1 base, and 13 bases separated the two germline ends. Germline CDR1 SGHTA, CDR2 FQGNSA. The CDR3 region is CASSLVRGAGNTEAFF. The CDR3 nucleotides read TGTGCCAGCAGCTTAGTCCGGGGAGCGGGGAACACTGAAGCTTTCTTT.

This clone came up a few times. This chain connects TRBV6-1 to TRBJ1-5, with D possibly matching TRBD1 (5 bases). CDR1 MNHNS and CDR2 SASEGT come from the germline V gene. This CDR3 comprises 15 residues. Between the trimmed V and J ends, which lost 7 bases and 4 bases, there was a span of 17 bases. The CDR3 loop reads CASNLRGGINQPQHF. CDR3 bases: TGTGCCAGCAATCTTCGGGGGGGGATAAATCAGCCCCAGCATTTT.

V is TRBV30 and J is TRBJ1-6; 7 bases map to TRBD1. Germline lookup yields CDR1 GTSNPN and CDR2 SVGIG (reference sequence). The trim removed 0 bases at V and 10 bases at J, leaving 3 bases unmatched. This CDR3 spans 13 amino acids. CDR3 DNA sequence: TGTGCCTGGAGTGTACAGGGGAACTCACCCCTCCACTTT. Translating it yields CAWSVQGNSPLHF.

The rearrangement uses TRBV7-2 and TRBJ1-5; no reliable D call. The germline V gene encodes CDR1 SGHTA and CDR2 FQGNSA. Deletions cut 5 bases from V and 1 base from J, with 12 bases between. This CDR3 has 15 amino acids. CDR3 sequence (DNA): TGTGCCAGCAGCCCCGGGGTGTGGAGCAATCAGCCCCAGCATTTT. The encoded protein is CASSPGVWSNQPQHF.

The chain combines TRBV7-2 with TRBJ2-7; TRBD1 aligns across 8 bases. The V gene end was trimmed by 4 bases and the J gene end by 2 bases; junction bases not matched to a gene: 4. Germline V gene sequence: CDR1 SGHTA, CDR2 FQGNSA. The CDR3 consists of 14 residues. For the CDR3, the DNA is TGTGCCAGCAGCTACTACAGGGGGACCTACGAGCAGTACTTC. Translation gives CASSYYRGTYEQYF.

V gene TRBV4-3 combines with J gene TRBJ2-5; a weak D match, TRBD2 (6 bases). The V end was cut by 1 base, the J end by 10 bases, with 10 bases between. Germline V gene sequence: CDR1 LGHNA, CDR2 YSLEER. This CDR3 comprises 12 residues. Here the CDR3 DNA reads TGCGCCAGCAGCCAAGGTGGAGGGGACCAGTACTTC. It codes for CASSQGGGDQYF.

The chain combines TRBV19 with TRBJ2-5; no firm D call. Trimming stripped 5 bases from V and 5 bases from J, with 9 bases between. CDR3 length equals 12 residues. Germline V gene data show CDR1 as LNHDA and CDR2 as SQIVND (reference sequence). CDR3 in DNA: TGTGCCAGTAGTGGCCCATTGGAGACCCAGTACTTC. As protein: CASSGPLETQYF.

The sample holds one count of this clone. The genes are TRBV19 and TRBJ2-5; D not certain. With 5 bases removed from V and 2 bases from J, the gap between germline ends came to 9 bases. Looked up from germline, CDR1 is LNHDA and CDR2 is SQIVND (reference sequence). The CDR3 sequence is 13 residues long. The CDR3 region is CASSGNLQETQYF. CDR3 DNA sequence: TGTGCCAGTAGTGGGAATTTGCAAGAGACCCAGTACTTC.